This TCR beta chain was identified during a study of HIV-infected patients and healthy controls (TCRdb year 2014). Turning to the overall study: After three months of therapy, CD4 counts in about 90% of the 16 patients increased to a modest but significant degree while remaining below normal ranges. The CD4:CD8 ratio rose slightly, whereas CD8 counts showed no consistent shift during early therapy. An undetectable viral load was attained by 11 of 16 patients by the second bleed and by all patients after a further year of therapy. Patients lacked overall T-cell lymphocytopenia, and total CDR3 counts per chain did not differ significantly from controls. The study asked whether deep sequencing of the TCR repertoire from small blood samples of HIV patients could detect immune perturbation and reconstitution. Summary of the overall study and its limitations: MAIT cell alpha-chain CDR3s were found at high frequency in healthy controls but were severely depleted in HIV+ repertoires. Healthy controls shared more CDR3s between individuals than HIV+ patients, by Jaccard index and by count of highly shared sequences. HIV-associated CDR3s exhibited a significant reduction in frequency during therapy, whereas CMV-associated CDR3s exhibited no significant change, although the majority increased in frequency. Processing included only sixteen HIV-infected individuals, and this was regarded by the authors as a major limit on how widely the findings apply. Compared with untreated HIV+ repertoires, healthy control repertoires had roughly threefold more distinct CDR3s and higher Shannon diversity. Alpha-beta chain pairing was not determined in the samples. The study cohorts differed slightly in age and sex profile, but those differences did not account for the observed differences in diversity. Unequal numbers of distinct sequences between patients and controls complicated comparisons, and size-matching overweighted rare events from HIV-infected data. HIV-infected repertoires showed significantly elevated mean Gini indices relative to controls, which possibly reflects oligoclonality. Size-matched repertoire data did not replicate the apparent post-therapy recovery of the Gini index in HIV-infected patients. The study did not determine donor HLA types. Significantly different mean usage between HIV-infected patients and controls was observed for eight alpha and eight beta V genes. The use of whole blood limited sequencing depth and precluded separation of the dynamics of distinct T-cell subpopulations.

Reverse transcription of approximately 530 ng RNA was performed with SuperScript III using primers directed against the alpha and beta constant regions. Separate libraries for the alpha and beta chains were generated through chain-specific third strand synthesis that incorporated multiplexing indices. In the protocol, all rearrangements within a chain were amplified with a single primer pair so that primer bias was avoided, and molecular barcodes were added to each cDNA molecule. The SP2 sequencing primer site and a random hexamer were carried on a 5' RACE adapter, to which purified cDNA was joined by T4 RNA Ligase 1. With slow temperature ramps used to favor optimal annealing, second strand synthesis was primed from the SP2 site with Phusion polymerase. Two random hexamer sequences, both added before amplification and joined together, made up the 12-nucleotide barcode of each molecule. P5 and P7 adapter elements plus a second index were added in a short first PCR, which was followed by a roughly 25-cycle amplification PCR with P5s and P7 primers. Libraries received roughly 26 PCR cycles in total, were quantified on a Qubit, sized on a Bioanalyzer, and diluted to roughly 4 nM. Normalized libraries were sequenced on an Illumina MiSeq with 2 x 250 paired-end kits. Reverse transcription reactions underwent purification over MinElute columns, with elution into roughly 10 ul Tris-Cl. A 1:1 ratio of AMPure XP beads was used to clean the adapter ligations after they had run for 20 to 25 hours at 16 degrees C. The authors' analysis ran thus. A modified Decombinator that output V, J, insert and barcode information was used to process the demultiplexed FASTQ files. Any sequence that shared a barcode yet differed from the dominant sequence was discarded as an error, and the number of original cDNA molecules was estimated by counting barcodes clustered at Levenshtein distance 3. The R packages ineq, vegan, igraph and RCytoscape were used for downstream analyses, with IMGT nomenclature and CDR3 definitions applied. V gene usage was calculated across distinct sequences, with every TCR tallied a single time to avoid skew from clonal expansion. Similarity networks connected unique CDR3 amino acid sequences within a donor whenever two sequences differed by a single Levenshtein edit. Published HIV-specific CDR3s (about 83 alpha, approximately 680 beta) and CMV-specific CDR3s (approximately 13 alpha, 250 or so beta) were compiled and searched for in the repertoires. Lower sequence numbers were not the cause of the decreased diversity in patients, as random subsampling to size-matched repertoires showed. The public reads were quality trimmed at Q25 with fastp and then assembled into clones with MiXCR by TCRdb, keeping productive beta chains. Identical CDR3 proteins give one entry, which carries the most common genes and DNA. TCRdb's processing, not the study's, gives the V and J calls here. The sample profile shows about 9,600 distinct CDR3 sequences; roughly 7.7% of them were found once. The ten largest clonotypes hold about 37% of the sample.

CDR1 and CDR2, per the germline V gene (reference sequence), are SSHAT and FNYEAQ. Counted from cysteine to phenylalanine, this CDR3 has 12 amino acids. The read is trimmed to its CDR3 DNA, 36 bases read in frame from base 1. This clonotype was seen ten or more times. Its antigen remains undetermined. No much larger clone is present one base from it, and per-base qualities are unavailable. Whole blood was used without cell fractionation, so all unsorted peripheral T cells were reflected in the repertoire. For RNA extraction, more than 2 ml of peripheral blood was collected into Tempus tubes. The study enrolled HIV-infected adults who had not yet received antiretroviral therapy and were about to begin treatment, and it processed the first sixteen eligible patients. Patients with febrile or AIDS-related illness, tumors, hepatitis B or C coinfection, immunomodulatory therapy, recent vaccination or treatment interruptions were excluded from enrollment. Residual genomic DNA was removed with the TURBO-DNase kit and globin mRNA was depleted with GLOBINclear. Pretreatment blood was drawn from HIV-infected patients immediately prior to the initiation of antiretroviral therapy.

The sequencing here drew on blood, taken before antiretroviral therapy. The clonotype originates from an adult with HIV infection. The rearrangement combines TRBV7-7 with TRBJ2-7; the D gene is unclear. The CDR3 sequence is CATLPDPYEQYF. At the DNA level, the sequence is TGTGCTACCCTCCCCGACCCCTACGAGCAGTACTTC.